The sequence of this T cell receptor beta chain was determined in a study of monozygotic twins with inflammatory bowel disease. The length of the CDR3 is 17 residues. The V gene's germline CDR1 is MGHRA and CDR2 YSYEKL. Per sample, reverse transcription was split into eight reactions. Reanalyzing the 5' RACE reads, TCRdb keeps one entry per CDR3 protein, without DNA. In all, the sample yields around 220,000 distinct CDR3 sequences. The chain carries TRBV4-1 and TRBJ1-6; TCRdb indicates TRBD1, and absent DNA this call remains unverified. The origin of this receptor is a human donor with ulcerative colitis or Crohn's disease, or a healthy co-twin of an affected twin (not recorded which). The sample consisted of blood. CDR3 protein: CASSQDLQDSYNSPLHF.